Listed below are T cell receptor beta chains from one sample, sequenced in a study of cytomegalovirus exposure and HLA in healthy donors. The method was immunoSEQ multiplex PCR; TCRdb's version includes in-frame clones alone and lacks a portion of them. This table holds over 200,000 clones, almost 90% found once. Specimen: PBMCs. The receptors were sampled from a woman under 30 in good health and CMV-seronegative. Both conserved end residues are part of each CDR3. The D gene is left open where the match is weak. Clone size is given for some rows only: seen once, a few or many times, or a class if the clone is expanded.

J | size | D | V | DNA | CDR3
TRBJ2-7 | . | TRBD2 | TRBV6-6 | TGTGCCAGCAGTTTACTAGCGGGAGGGGTGGAGCAGTACTTC | CASSLLAGGVEQYF
TRBJ2-7 | . | TRBD2 | TRBV13 | TGTGCCAGCAGCTTAGGGAGCGGGAGGCACTCCTACGAGCAGTACTTC | CASSLGSGRHSYEQYF
TRBJ2-2 | . | . | TRBV5-1 | TGCGCCAGCAGCCTAACGAACACCGGGGAGCTGTTTTTT | CASSLTNTGELFF
TRBJ2-7 | . | . | TRBV30 | TGTGCCTGGAGTTCTGGAGGGGAGCAGTACTTC | CAWSSGGEQYF
TRBJ1-3 | . | TRBD1 | TRBV6-1 | TGTGCCAGCAGTACGGGACAGGGATCTGGAAACACCATATATTTT | CASSTGQGSGNTIYF
TRBJ1-1 | . | . | TRBV4-2 | TGTGCCAGCAGCAGTGGTGTGCAGGAGAACACTGAAGCTTTCTTT | CASSSGVQENTEAFF
TRBJ1-2 | . | . | TRBV30 | TGTGCCTGGAGCCCGGGGGGGGGCTACTATGGCTACACCTTC | CAWSPGGGYYGYTF
TRBJ2-3 | . | TRBD2 | TRBV30 | TGTGCCTGGAGTGCGCAAGCCGGGACTAGCGGGAGGGCCTCTACGCAGTATTTT | CAWSAQAGTSGRASTQYF
TRBJ2-5 | . | TRBD1 | TRBV10-3 | TGTGCCATCAGTGAGACTGGACAGGGTCAAGAGACCCAGTACTTC | CAISETGQGQETQYF
TRBJ1-1 | once | . | TRBV7-2 | TGTGCCAGCAGCTCCTCGGGACACCTGAACACTGAAGCTTTCTTT | CASSSSGHLNTEAFF
TRBJ1-2 | . | . | TRBV7-2 | TGTGCCAGCAGCTTAGTTACCAGGGCCAGAGGTGGCTACACCTTC | CASSLVTRARGGYTF
TRBJ1-1 | . | TRBD1 | TRBV5-1 | TGCGCCAGCAGAGAGGACAGGGGGAACACTGAAGCTTTCTTT | CASREDRGNTEAFF
TRBJ2-5 | . | TRBD1 | TRBV13 | TGTGCCAGCAGATCTATGGACAGGGGGACACAAGAGACCCAGTACTTC | CASRSMDRGTQETQYF
TRBJ2-7 | . | . | TRBV5-6 | TGTGCCAGCAGCAGCGGACTGAACTCCTACGAGCAGTACTTC | CASSSGLNSYEQYF
TRBJ2-7 | . | . | TRBV27 | TGTGCCAGCAGTTTATCTCCTAACTACGAGCAGTACTTC | CASSLSPNYEQYF
TRBJ1-2 | . | . | TRBV9 | TGTGCCAGCAGCGTAATGAACGGGGTTGGCTACACCTTC | CASSVMNGVGYTF
TRBJ2-7 | few | . | TRBV11-2 | TGTGCCAGCAGCTTAGTGGCAGGAAGTATCCACGAGCAGTACTTC | CASSLVAGSIHEQYF
TRBJ1-1 | . | . | TRBV28 | TGTGCCAGCAGTTTATCAGGGAACACTGAAGCTTTCTTT | CASSLSGNTEAFF
TRBJ2-7 | . | TRBD1 | TRBV30 | TGTGCCTTGAACGACAGGGAAAACTACGAGCAGTACTTC | CALNDRENYEQYF
TRBJ2-2 | . | TRBD1 | TRBV7-9 | TGTGCCAGCAGCTCGGACAGGGGGCGGACCGGGGAGCTGTTTTTT | CASSSDRGRTGELFF
TRBJ2-3 | . | . | TRBV10-3 | TGTGCCATCAGTGAGTCGAGAACAGATACGCAGTATTTT | CAISESRTDTQYF
TRBJ1-4 | once | . | TRBV2 | TGTGCCAGCAGTCCAACGACAGGTTCTAATGAAAAACTGTTTTTT | CASSPTTGSNEKLFF
TRBJ2-1 | . | TRBD2 | TRBV5-8 | TGTGCCAGCAGCTTGGTTAGCGGGAGGATCTACAATGAGCAGTTCTTC | CASSLVSGRIYNEQFF
TRBJ2-7 | . | . | TRBV4-3 | TGCGCCAGCAGCCAAGAATCGAGACTAGACCTCAGGCAGTACTTC | CASSQESRLDLRQYF
TRBJ2-3 | . | TRBD2 | TRBV7-6 | TGTGCCAGCAGCTTATTAGCGGGGGGATTCACAGATACGCAGTATTTT | CASSLLAGGFTDTQYF
TRBJ1-2 | . | TRBD1 | TRBV7-2 | TGTGCCAGCAGCCCGGGACAGAGCTATGGCTACACCTTC | CASSPGQSYGYTF
TRBJ2-1 | . | TRBD2 | TRBV13 | TGTGCCAGCAGGGACCTAGCGGTCGACAATGAGCAGTTCTTC | CASRDLAVDNEQFF
TRBJ1-1 | once | . | TRBV2 | TGTGCCAGCAGTAAAGAGGACAGATCCTTACGAGGTGAAGCTTTCTTT | CASSKEDRSLRGEAFF
TRBJ2-3 | . | . | TRBV27 | TGTGCCAGCAGTTTCTCGGGATATGTGTCAGATACGCAGTATTTT | CASSFSGYVSDTQYF
TRBJ2-1 | . | TRBD2 | TRBV2 | TGTGCCAGTCTAACTTCGGAACTAGCGGGGACAAACGTTGAGCAGTTCTTC | CASLTSELAGTNVEQFF
TRBJ2-3 | many | TRBD2 | TRBV7-8 | TGTGCCAGCAGCGCCCTAACTAGCGGGAGGGCAAGTTTT | CASSALTSGRASF
TRBJ2-7 | once | . | TRBV30 | TGTGCCTGGAATCGGGGCTACGAGCAGTACTTC | CAWNRGYEQYF
TRBJ2-2 | . | TRBD1 | TRBV10-2 | TGCGCCAGCAGGCCCAGGGGGCGCACCGGGGAGCTGTTTTTT | CASRPRGRTGELFF
TRBJ2-3 | . | . | TRBV2 | TGTGCCAGCTGCAGGGGTACAGATACGCAGTATTTT | CASCRGTDTQYF
TRBJ2-1 | once | TRBD2 | TRBV27 | TGTGCCAGCAGGGCGGGACTAGCAGTAACCAATGAGCAGTTCTTC | CASRAGLAVTNEQFF
TRBJ2-1 | . | . | TRBV27 | TGTGCCAGCAGCAAGACTTACAATGAGCAGTTCTTC | CASSKTYNEQFF
TRBJ2-1 | . | TRBD2 | TRBV27 | TGTGCCAGCAGTCCCGGGACTAGCGGGAGCCTCAATGAGCAGTTCTTC | CASSPGTSGSLNEQFF
TRBJ2-2 | . | . | TRBV5-4 | TGTGCCAGCAGCTTGGCAGGGGACACCGGGGAGCTGTTTTTT | CASSLAGDTGELFF
TRBJ2-5 | . | . | TRBV20-1 | TGCAGTGCTAGGGAGGGGGAGACCCAGTACTTC | CSAREGETQYF
TRBJ1-2 | . | TRBD1 | TRBV6-5 | TGTGCCAGCGGCCTTATTGGGACAGACTATGGCTACACCTTC | CASGLIGTDYGYTF
TRBJ2-7 | once | . | TRBV27 | TGTGCCAGCAGTCCTATAGAGGGAACCTACGAGCAGTACTTC | CASSPIEGTYEQYF
TRBJ1-2 | . | . | TRBV4-2 | TGTGCCAGCAGCCAAGATTGGGCACAATCCAACTATGGCTACACCTTC | CASSQDWAQSNYGYTF
TRBJ1-2 | . | . | TRBV28 | TGTGCCAGCAGTTACATGAAACATGGCTACACCTTC | CASSYMKHGYTF
TRBJ1-2 | . | . | TRBV20-1 | TGCAGTGCTAGAGGGGAGGGAGGCTACACCTTC | CSARGEGGYTF
TRBJ2-5 | . | . | TRBV30 | TGTGCCTGGAGTGTACCGGGGGGCGCTCGGGAGACCCAGTACTTC | CAWSVPGGARETQYF
TRBJ2-1 | . | . | TRBV25-1 | TGTGCCAGCAGTGTGCGAGGCGGCTCCTACAATGAGCAGTTCTTC | CASSVRGGSYNEQFF
TRBJ1-1 | . | TRBD1 | TRBV14 | TGTGCCAGCAGCCGATTGGGACAGGGGAACACTGAAGCTTTCTTT | CASSRLGQGNTEAFF
TRBJ2-7 | . | TRBD1 | TRBV27 | TGTGCCAGCAGTTTGCTGGGACAGGGGTGGTACGAGCAGTACTTC | CASSLLGQGWYEQYF
TRBJ2-1 | . | TRBD2 | TRBV5-4 | TGTGCCAGCAGCTCGGGACTAGCGGCTGAGCAGTTCTTC | CASSSGLAAEQFF
TRBJ2-7 | few | TRBD1 | TRBV2 | TGTGCCAGCGAGGGACAGCACTCCTACGAGCAGTACTTC | CASEGQHSYEQYF